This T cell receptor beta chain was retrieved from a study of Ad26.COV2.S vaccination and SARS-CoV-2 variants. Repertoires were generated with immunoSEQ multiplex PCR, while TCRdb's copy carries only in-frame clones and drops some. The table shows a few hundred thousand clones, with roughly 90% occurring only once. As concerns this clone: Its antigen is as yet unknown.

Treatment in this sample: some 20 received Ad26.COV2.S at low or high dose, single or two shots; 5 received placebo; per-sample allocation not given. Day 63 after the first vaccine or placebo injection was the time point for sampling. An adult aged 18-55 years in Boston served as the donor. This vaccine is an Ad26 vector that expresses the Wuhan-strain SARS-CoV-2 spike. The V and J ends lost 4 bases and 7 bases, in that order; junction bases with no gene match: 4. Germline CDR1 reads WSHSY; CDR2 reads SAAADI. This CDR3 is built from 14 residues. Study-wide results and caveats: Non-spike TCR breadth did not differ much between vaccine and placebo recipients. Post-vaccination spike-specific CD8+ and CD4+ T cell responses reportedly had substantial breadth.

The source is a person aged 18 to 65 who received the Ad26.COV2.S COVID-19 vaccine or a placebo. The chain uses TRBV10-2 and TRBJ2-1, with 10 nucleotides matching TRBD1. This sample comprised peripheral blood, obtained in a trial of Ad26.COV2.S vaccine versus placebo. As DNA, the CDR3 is TGCGCCAGCAGTGGACAGGGGGCGCGGAATGAGCAGTTCTTC. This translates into CASSGQGARNEQFF.